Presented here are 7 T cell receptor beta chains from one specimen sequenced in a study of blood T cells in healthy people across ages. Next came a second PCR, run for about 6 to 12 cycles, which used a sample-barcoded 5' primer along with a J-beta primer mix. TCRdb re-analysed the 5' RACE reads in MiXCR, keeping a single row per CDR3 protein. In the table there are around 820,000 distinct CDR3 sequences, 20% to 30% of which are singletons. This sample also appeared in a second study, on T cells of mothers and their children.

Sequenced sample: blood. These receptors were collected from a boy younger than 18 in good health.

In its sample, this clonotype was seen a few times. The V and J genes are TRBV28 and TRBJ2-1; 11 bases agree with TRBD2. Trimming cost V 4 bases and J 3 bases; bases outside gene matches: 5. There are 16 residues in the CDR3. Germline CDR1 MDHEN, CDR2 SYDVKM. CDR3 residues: CASSWGLADSYNEQFF. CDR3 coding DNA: TGTGCCAGCAGTTGGGGACTAGCGGACAGCTACAATGAGCAGTTCTTC.

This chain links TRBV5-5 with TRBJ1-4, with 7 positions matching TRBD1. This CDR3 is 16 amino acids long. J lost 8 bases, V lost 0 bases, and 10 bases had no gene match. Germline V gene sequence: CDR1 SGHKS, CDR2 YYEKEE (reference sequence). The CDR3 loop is CASSLAVKGGGEKLFF. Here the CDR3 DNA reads TGTGCCAGCAGCTTGGCCGTTAAGGGAGGGGGCGAAAAACTGTTTTTT.

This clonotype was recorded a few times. CDR3 sequence: CASSRDRKNQPQHF. CDR3 in DNA: TGTGCCAGCTCACGCGACCGGAAAAATCAGCCCCAGCATTTT. The chain uses TRBV18 and TRBJ1-5; D is ambiguous. This CDR3 has 14 residues. V was cut by 4 bases and J by 4 bases, with 11 bases left in between. The germline gives CDR1 KGHSH, CDR2 LQKENI. The full variable domain, completed using reference TRBV18 and TRBJ1-5, is NAGVMQNPRHLVRRRGQEARLRCSPMKGHSHVYWYRQLPEEGLKFMVYLQKENIIDESGMPKERFSAEFPKEGPSILRIQQVVRGDSAAYFCASSRDRKNQPQHFGDGTRLSIL.

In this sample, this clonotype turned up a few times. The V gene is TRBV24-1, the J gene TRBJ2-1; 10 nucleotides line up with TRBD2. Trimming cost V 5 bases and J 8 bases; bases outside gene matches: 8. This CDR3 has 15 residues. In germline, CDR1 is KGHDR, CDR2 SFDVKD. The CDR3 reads CATSGPRTSGDEQFF. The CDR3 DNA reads TGTGCCACCAGTGGCCCCCGGACTAGCGGAGATGAGCAGTTCTTC.

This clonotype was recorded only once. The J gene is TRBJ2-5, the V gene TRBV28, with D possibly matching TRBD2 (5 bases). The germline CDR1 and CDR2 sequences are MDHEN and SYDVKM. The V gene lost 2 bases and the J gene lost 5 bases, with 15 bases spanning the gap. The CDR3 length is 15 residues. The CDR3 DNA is TGTGCCAGCAGTTTAGAGGGCAGGCGATACGAGACCCAGTACTTC. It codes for CASSLEGRRYETQYF.

The CDR3 loop is CSAPSYTEAFF. CDR3 coding DNA: TGCAGTGCACCCTCGTACACTGAAGCTTTCTTT. J is TRBJ1-1 and V is TRBV20-1, with no clear D. From germline, CDR1 is DFQATT and CDR2 SNEGSKA (reference sequence). The CDR3 length is 11 residues. The V end lost 6 bases, the J end lost 3 bases, and 8 bases lay between the germline ends.

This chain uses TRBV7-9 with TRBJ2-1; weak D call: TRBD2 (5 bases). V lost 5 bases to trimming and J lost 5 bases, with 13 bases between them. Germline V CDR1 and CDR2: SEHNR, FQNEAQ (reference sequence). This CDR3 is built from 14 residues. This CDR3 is CASSPRSADNEQFF. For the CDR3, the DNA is TGTGCCAGCAGCCCACGTTCAGCGGACAATGAGCAGTTCTTC. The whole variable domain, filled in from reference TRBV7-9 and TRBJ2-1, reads DTGVSQNPRHKITKRGQNVTFRCDPISEHNRLYWYRQTLGQGPEFLTYFQNEAQLEKSRLLSDRFSAERPKGSFSTLEIQRTEQGDSAMYLCASSPRSADNEQFFGPGTRLTVL.